This TCR beta chain was recovered during a study of blood T cell repertoires in COVID-19. Study information: Sites in the United States, Italy and Spain provided acute and convalescent COVID-19 samples.

Method: immunoSEQ multiplex PCR; TCRdb's copy keeps in-frame clones and lacks some. The profile shows 250,000 to 350,000 clones, about 89% of them singletons. The sample taken for sequencing was peripheral blood. The source is a woman aged 35 to 49 who had recovered from COVID-19.

The CDR3 region has the DNA TGTGCCAGCTTGACGGGACAGGGGGCGTCGTACGAGCAGTACTTC. Translation: CASLTGQGASYEQYF. The chain couples TRBV6-5 to TRBJ2-7; 12 bases are a match to TRBD1. Germline CDR1 and CDR2: MNHEY and SVGAGI. V gave up 8 bases and J gave up 4 bases; unmatched junction bases: 9. The length of the CDR3 is 15 residues.